These 4 T cell receptor beta chains were sequenced from one sample in a study of T cells in Graves' hyperthyroidism and ophthalmopathy. Amplified TCR beta CDR3 regions derived from RNA transcripts. Primed by the HTBI set, a first-round RT-PCR was run on the TCR CDR3. TCRdb independently ran MiXCR on the multiplex PCR reads; one entry per CDR3 protein. The sample comprises about 420,000 distinct CDR3 sequences, around a sixth of which are singletons, and around 7.7% rests with the top ten. The sample was blood. The source is a woman aged 18-35 years with Graves' hyperthyroidism.

There are many counts of this clonotype. This rearrangement joins TRBV20-1 to TRBJ1-2; TRBD1 aligns across 8 bases. J lost 4 bases, V lost 6 bases, and 7 bases had no gene match. Germline CDR1 reads DFQATT; CDR2 reads SNEGSKA (reference sequence). The CDR3 totals 13 residues. The CDR3 bases are TGCAGTGCACCCGGACAGGGACTCTATGGCTACACCTTC. Amino acid sequence: CSAPGQGLYGYTF.

The chain couples TRBV4-1 to TRBJ1-6; TRBD1 matches 8 bases. V gave up 3 bases and J gave up 7 bases; unmatched junction bases: 8. CDR1 and CDR2 (germline): MGHRA, YSYEKL. This CDR3 has 16 residues. Here the CDR3 DNA reads TGCGCCAGCAGCCACCCCAGCAGGGGGCTCAATTCACCCCTCCACTTT. The encoded protein is CASSHPSRGLNSPLHF.

This clonotype was seen many times. J is TRBJ1-2 and V is TRBV19, with D possibly matching TRBD1 (5 bases). V lost 10 bases to trimming and J lost 5 bases, with 11 bases between them. CDR1 is LNHDA and CDR2 is SQIVND in the germline V gene (reference sequence). The CDR3 is 11 residues long. The CDR3, as DNA: TGTGCCATTGGCGGGGGGTATGGCTACACCTTC. It translates to CAIGGGYGYTF. Full variable domain (missing parts from reference TRBV19 and TRBJ1-2): DGGITQSPKYLFRKEGQNVTLSCEQNLNHDAMYWYRQDPGQGLRLIYYSQIVNDFQKGDIAEGYSVSREKKESFPLTVTSAQKNPTAFYLCAIGGGYGYTFGSGTRLTVV.

V and J are TRBV5-1 and TRBJ2-1, with 8 nucleotides matching TRBD2. Unmatched junction bases numbered 7, after V lost 4 bases and J lost 7 bases. The CDR3 totals 14 residues. Germline CDR1 SGHRS, CDR2 YFSETQ. As DNA, the CDR3 is TGCGCCAGCAGCATATCGGGAGGGGTAAATGAGCAGTTCTTC. This gives the protein CASSISGGVNEQFF.